What follows is one T cell receptor (beta chain) and its context. The sample is drawn from a study of cytomegalovirus exposure and HLA in healthy donors. Germline V gene sequence: CDR1 ENHRY, CDR2 SYGVKD. The CDR3 runs 14 residues. J gave up 3 bases and V 9 bases, and 9 bases lay outside the gene matches. The protocol was immunoSEQ multiplex PCR, while the TCRdb copy is restricted to in-frame clones and leaves out a portion. In the table there are tens of thousands of clones, roughly 80% of which are singletons. The J gene is TRBJ2-7, the V gene TRBV10-3; 9 bases agree with TRBD2. The source is a woman aged 18-29 years in good health and CMV-seropositive. Sequenced: PBMCs. The CDR3: CAISLAGENYEQYF. CDR3 DNA sequence: TGTGCCATTTCCTTAGCGGGGGAGAACTACGAGCAGTACTTC.